The rows below give T cell receptor beta chains drawn from one sample of a study of T cells in Graves' hyperthyroidism and ophthalmopathy. TCRdb processed the multiplex PCR reads anew with MiXCR; each CDR3 protein has one entry. Of hundreds of thousands of distinct CDR3 sequences in the sample, roughly 13% were seen once. The sequencing input was blood. Receptors originate from a woman younger than 35 with Graves' hyperthyroidism. CDR3s include the opening cysteine and the closing phenylalanine or tryptophan. The D gene is left open where the match is weak. The size entry is marked missing in some rows and otherwise reads once, few, many or a size class.

few,TRBJ2-7,TRBV2,TRBD1,TGTGCCAGCAGTGGAAGGACAGGGGCCACCTACGAGCAGTACTTC,CASSGRTGATYEQYF
-,TRBJ2-3,TRBV7-3,-,TGTGCCAGCGGCCAACCCACTACCGTATTGACAGATACGCAGTATTTT,CASGQPTTVLTDTQYF
many,TRBJ2-3,TRBV27,TRBD2,TGTGCCAGCAGTTGGACTAGCGGAGGCCCGGATACGCAGTATTTT,CASSWTSGGPDTQYF
many,TRBJ2-7,TRBV5-1,-,TGCGCCAGCATGAGGGATGGATCCTACGAGCAGTACTTC,CASMRDGSYEQYF
many,TRBJ2-3,TRBV20-1,-,TGCAGTGCTAGAGATCAGGGGGAGGTCGGTGCAGATACGCAGTATTTT,CSARDQGEVGADTQYF
many,TRBJ1-5,TRBV11-1,-,TGTGCCAGCAGCTTGCGGGAGCATCAGCCCCAGCATTTT,CASSLREHQPQHF
many,TRBJ2-1,TRBV20-1,TRBD2,TGCAGTGCCAACACCCCTCGAACTAGCGACTACAATGAGCAGTTCTTC,CSANTPRTSDYNEQFF
many,TRBJ1-5,TRBV12-3/TRBV12-4,-,TGTGCCAGCAGCCCTTACCGACGGAGCAATCAGCCCCAGCATTTT,CASSPYRRSNQPQHF
many,TRBJ1-1,TRBV3-1,-,TGTGCCAGCACCCCCGCGGGGCCAAAGAGCACTGAAGCTTTCTTT,CASTPAGPKSTEAFF
-,TRBJ2-3,TRBV9,TRBD2,TGTGCCAGCAATCGACTAGCGGGAGGAATCGATACGCAGTATTTT,CASNRLAGGIDTQYF
many,TRBJ2-2,TRBV7-3,TRBD2,TGTGCCAGCAGCTTCGGCGGGAGAGGGTTCACCGGGGAGCTGTTTTTT,CASSFGGRGFTGELFF
many,TRBJ1-1,TRBV3-1,TRBD1,TGTGCCAGCAGCCAGGGGACAGGGCCCGACACTGAAGCTTTCTTT,CASSQGTGPDTEAFF
many,TRBJ1-6,TRBV7-3,-,TGTGCCAGCATAGGGGATTCACCCCTCCACTTT,CASIGDSPLHF
many,TRBJ1-5,TRBV10-3,-,TGTGCCATCAGTGACGCAGGAAACGCCAATCAGCCCCAGCATTTT,CAISDAGNANQPQHF
many,TRBJ1-5,TRBV6-2/TRBV6-3,-,TGTGCCAGCAGCCTAGGGCTTGGGTATGGGCCCCAGCATTTT,CASSLGLGYGPQHF
-,TRBJ1-2,TRBV3-1,TRBD1,TGTGCCAGCAGCCTGGGACAGGGGGAGGATGGCTACACCTTC,CASSLGQGEDGYTF
many,TRBJ2-7,TRBV7-2,-,TGTGCCAGCAGCTCCCCCGGGGACGAGCAGTACTTC,CASSSPGDEQYF
few,TRBJ2-3,TRBV24-1,-,TGTGCCACCAGCGAGGGCCGAGGGCGCGGGACAGATACGCAGTATTTT,CATSEGRGRGTDTQYF
few,TRBJ2-1,TRBV4-3,TRBD2,TGCGCCAGCAGCCAAAGCGGGAGAGGTGAGCAGTTCTTC,CASSQSGRGEQFF
many,TRBJ1-1,TRBV28,-,TGTGCCAGCAGTTTAGAGTATCCAACCCGCGGGACTGAAGCTTTCTTT,CASSLEYPTRGTEAFF
many,TRBJ2-7,TRBV2,-,TGTGCCAGCAGGGGGTATGCAGGAGGCGAGCAGTACTTC,CASRGYAGGEQYF
once,TRBJ2-1,TRBV28,TRBD2,TGTGCCAGTACCGCTAGCGGGGGGAATGAGCAGTTCTTC,CASTASGGNEQFF
-,TRBJ2-2,TRBV27,TRBD1,TGTGCCAGCAGTCCCCATCCTCCCGGACAGGGGGGCACCGGGGAGCTGTTTTTT,CASSPHPPGQGGTGELFF
few,TRBJ2-7,TRBV6-2/TRBV6-3,-,TGTGCCAGCAGTTACTCGAGGGGCTACGAGCAGTACTTC,CASSYSRGYEQYF
many,TRBJ2-2,TRBV5-1,TRBD2,TGCGCCAGCAGCTTGGCCTCGATGAGCGGGATCACCGGGGAGCTGTTTTTT,CASSLASMSGITGELFF
few,TRBJ2-2,TRBV28,-,TGTGCCAGCAGACCCCTCTGGACGGCGAACACCGGGGAGCTGTTTTTT,CASRPLWTANTGELFF
few,TRBJ2-1,TRBV12-3/TRBV12-4,TRBD2,TGTGCCAGCAGTTTCAAGTCCTTGGGACTAGCGGGGGGCAATGAGCAGTTCTTC,CASSFKSLGLAGGNEQFF
-,TRBJ2-5,TRBV29-1,TRBD2,TGCAGCGTTGAGACTAGCGGGGGCCCCAAAGAGACCCAGTACTTC,CSVETSGGPKETQYF
few,TRBJ2-3,TRBV19,-,TGTGCCAGCCTCGATTGGGATACGCAGTATTTT,CASLDWDTQYF
many,TRBJ2-2,TRBV6-1,-,TGTGCCAGCAGTTTGGGGTCGGGGGCAGGCACCGGGGAGCTGTTTTTT,CASSLGSGAGTGELFF
-,TRBJ2-1,TRBV6-6,-,TGTGCCAGCAGTTACTCAAGGGACCACAATGAGCAGTTCTTC,CASSYSRDHNEQFF